The clone carrying this T cell receptor (beta chain) was detected only a few times. Its target is not known. The sample comes from a study of blood T cells in healthy people across ages. Regarding the study as a whole: PBMC samples, being unsorted, prevented any conclusive comparison of naive and antigen-experienced cells.

This CDR3 is 15 amino acids long. The germline V and J ends were trimmed by 0 bases and 3 bases, with 12 bases remaining between them. Germline V CDR1 and CDR2: DFQATT, SNEGSKA (reference sequence). Combining a sample-barcoded 5' primer with a J-beta primer mix, a second PCR ran for roughly 6 to 12 cycles. Via MiXCR, TCRdb re-called the 5' RACE reads, giving one row per CDR3 protein. The sample carries more than 500,000 distinct CDR3 sequences, around a quarter recorded once. These same data were also listed under a study on T cells of mothers and their children.

The V gene is TRBV20-1, the J gene TRBJ2-1, with D possibly TRBD2 on 7 matching bases. The sequence derives from a boy aged 2-9 years in good health. Input material: blood. The CDR3 loop reads CSARDLGGHYNEQFF. Here the CDR3 DNA reads TGCAGTGCTAGAGATCTCGGGGGGCACTACAATGAGCAGTTCTTC.